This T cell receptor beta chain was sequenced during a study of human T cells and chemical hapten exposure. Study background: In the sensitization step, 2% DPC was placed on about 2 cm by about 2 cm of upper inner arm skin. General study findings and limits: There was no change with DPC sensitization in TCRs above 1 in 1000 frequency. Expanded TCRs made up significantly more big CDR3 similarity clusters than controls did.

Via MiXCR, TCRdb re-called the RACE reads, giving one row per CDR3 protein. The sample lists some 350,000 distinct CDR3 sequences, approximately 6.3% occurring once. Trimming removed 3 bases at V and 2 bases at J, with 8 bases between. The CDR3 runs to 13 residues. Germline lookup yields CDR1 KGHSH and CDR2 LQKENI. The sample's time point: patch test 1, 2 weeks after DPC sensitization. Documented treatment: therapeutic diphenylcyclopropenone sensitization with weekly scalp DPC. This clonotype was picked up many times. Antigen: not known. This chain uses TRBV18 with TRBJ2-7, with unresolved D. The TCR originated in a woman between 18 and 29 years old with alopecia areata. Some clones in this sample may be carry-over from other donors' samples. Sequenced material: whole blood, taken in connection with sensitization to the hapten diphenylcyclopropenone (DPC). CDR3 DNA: TGTGCCAGCTCACCGGGCCGGCCCTACGAGCAGTACTTC. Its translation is CASSPGRPYEQYF.